This T cell receptor beta chain appears in the sequencing data of a study of blood T cell repertoires in COVID-19. Whole-study context: Sample material is recorded as cDNA or gDNA derived from T cells, B-cell-depleted T cells, or PBMCs.

Participant reports of clinical history set cohort assignment. The CDR3 is 14 amino acids. V gave up 2 bases and J gave up 0 bases, with 7 bases separating them. Looked up from germline, CDR1 is SGHTA and CDR2 is FQGNSA. As processed by the authors: Quantification of nucleated cells was approximated via reference gene primer amplification. Clones were sequenced by immunoSEQ multiplex PCR, and TCRdb holds only the in-frame ones, with some missing. The D gene and trimming were derived from the DNA, and the V and J assignments and clone size from that table. In the table there are 200,000 to 250,000 clones, more than 80% of which are singletons.

The chain uses TRBV7-2 and TRBJ2-5; weak D call: TRBD1 (6 bases). The sequenced material came from PBMCs or T cells enriched from blood (not recorded which). The receptor was isolated from a middle-aged man who had been exposed to COVID-19. CDR3 bases: TGTGCCAGCAGCTTAACAGGGTACCAAGAGACCCAGTACTTC. Its translation: CASSLTGYQETQYF.